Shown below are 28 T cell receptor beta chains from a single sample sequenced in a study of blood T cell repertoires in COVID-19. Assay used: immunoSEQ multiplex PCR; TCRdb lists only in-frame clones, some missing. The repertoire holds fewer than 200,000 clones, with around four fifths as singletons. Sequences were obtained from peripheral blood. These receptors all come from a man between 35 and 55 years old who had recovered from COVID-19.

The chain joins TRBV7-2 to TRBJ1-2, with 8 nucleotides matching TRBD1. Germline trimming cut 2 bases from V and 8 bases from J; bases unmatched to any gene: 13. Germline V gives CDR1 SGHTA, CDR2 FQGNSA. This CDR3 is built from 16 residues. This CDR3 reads CASSLMSGGSSRGYTF. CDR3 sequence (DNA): TGTGCCAGCAGCTTAATGTCAGGGGGCTCGTCTAGAGGCTACACCTTC.

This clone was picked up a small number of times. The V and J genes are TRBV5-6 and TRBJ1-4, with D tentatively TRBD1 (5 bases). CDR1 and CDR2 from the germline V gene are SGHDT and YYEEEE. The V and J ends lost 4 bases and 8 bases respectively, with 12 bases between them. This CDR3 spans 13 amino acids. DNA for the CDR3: TGTGCCAGCAGCGGCAGGGTTGAGGAAAAACTGTTTTTT. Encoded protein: CASSGRVEEKLFF.

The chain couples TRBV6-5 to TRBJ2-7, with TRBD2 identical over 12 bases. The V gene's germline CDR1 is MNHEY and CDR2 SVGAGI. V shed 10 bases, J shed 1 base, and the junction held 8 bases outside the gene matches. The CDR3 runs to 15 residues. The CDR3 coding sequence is TGTGCCACGAGACTAGCGGGAGCGGGGTCCTACGAGCAGTACTTC. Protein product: CATRLAGAGSYEQYF.

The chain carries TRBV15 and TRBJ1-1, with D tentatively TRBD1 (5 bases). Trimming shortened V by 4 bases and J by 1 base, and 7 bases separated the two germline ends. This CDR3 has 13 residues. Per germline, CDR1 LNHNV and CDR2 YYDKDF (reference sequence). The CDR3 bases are TGTGCCACCAGCAACGACAGGAACACTGAAGCTTTCTTT. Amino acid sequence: CATSNDRNTEAFF. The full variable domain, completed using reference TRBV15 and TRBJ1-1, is DAMVIQNPRYQVTQFGKPVTLSCSQTLNHNVMYWYQQKSSQAPKLLFHYYDKDFNNEADTPDNFQSRRPNTSFCFLDIRSPGLGDTAMYLCATSNDRNTEAFFGQGTRLTVV.

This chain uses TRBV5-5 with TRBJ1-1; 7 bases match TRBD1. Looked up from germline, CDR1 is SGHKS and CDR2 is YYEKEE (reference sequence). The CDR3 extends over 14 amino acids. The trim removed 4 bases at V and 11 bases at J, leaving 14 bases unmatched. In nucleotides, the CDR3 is TGTGCCAGCAGCCTCGAATGGACAGGCCCGATGGCTTTCTTT. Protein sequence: CASSLEWTGPMAFF.

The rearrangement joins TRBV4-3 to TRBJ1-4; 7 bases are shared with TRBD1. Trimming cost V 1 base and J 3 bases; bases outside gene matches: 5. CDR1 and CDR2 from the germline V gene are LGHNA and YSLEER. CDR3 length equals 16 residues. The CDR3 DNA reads TGCGCCAGCAGCCAAGTATCGACAGGGTCTAATGAAAAACTGTTTTTT. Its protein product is CASSQVSTGSNEKLFF.

Here the CDR3 DNA reads TGTGCCAGTAGTATAGCCGCCGGGGAGCTGTTTTTT. Protein sequence: CASSIAAGELFF. This chain connects TRBV19 to TRBJ2-2; unclear D gene. This CDR3 has 12 residues. Per germline, CDR1 LNHDA and CDR2 SQIVND (reference sequence). The V end lost 1 base, the J end lost 6 bases, and 3 bases lay between the germline ends.

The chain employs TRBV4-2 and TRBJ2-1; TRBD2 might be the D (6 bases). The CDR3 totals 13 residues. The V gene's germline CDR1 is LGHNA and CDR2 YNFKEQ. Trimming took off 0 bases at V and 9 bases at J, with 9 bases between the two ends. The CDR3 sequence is CASSQEEGSEQFF. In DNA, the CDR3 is TGTGCCAGCAGCCAAGAGGAGGGAAGTGAGCAGTTCTTC.

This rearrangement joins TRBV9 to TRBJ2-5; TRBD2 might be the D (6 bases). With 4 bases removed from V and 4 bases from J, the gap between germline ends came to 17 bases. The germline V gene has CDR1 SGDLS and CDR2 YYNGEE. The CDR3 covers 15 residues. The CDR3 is CASSPNPQGGETQYF. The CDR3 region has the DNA TGTGCCAGCAGCCCTAATCCCCAGGGAGGAGAGACCCAGTACTTC.

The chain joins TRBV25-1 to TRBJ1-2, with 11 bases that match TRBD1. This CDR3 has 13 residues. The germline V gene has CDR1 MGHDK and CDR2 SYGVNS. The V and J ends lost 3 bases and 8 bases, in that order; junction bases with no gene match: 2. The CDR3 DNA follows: TGTGCCAGCAGTGAGGACAGGGGGCGCGGCTACACCTTC. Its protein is CASSEDRGRGYTF.

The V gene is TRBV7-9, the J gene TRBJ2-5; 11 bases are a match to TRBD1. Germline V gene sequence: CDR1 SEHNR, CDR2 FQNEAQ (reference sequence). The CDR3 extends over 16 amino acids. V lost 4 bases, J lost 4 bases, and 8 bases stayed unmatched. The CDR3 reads CASSSGQGGSPETQYF. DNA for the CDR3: TGTGCCAGCAGCTCGGGACAGGGGGGTTCCCCAGAGACCCAGTACTTC.

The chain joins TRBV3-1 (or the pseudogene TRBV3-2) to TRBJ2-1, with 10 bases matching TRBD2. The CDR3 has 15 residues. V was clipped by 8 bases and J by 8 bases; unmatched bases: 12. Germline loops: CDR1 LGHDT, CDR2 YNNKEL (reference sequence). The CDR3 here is CASFQAGGSSDEQFF. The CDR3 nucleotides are TGTGCCAGCTTTCAAGCGGGAGGGTCCTCCGATGAGCAGTTCTTC.

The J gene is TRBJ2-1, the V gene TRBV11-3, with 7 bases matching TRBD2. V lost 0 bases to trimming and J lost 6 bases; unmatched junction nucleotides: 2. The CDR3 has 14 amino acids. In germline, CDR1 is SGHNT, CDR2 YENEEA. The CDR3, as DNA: TGTGCCAGCAGCTTAGAAGGGAGGGTCAATGAGCAGTTCTTC. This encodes CASSLEGRVNEQFF.

The CDR3 DNA sequence: TGTGCCAGCAGCCAAGATTTCTCAGATACGCAGTATTTT. Amino acids: CASSQDFSDTQYF. The genes are TRBV3-1 (or the pseudogene TRBV3-2) and TRBJ2-3; no clear D gene. Germline lookup yields CDR1 LGHDT and CDR2 YNNKEL (reference sequence). Trimming cost V 0 bases and J 4 bases, with 5 bases left between them. CDR3 length equals 13 residues.

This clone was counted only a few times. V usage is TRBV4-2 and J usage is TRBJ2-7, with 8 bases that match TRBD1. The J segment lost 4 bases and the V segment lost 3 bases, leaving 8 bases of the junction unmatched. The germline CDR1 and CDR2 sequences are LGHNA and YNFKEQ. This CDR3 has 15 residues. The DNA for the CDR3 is TGTGCCAGCAGCCAGGAAAGACAGGGGACATACGAGCAGTACTTC. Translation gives CASSQERQGTYEQYF.

CDR3 nucleotides: TGTGCCAGCAGCTACCGACTGGTCACAGATACGCAGTATTTT. It yields the protein CASSYRLVTDTQYF. The chain recombines TRBV7-2 with TRBJ2-3; D is unresolved. The germline V and J ends were trimmed by 4 bases and 2 bases, with 10 bases remaining between them. This CDR3 has 14 residues. Germline V gene data show CDR1 as SGHTA and CDR2 as FQGNSA.

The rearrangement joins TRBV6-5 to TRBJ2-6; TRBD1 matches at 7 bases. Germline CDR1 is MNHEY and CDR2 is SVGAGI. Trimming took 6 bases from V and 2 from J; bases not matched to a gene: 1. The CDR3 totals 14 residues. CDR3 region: CASRTGTGANVLTF. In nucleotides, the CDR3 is TGTGCCAGCAGGACAGGGACTGGGGCCAACGTCCTGACTTTC.

The CDR3 sequence: CASSPDRYTEAFF. The DNA for the CDR3 is TGTGCCAGCAGCCCCGACAGGTACACTGAAGCTTTCTTT. V usage is TRBV7-2 and J usage is TRBJ1-1, with a possible D match to TRBD1 (6 bases). CDR3 size: 13 residues. Trimming removed 5 bases at V and 3 bases at J, with 10 bases between. CDR1 SGHTA and CDR2 FQGNSA come from the germline V gene.

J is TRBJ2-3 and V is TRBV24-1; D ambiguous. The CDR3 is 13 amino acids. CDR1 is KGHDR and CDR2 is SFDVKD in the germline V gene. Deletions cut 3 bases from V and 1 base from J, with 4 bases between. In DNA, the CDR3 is TGTGCCACCAGTGATGCGCGCACAGATACGCAGTATTTT. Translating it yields CATSDARTDTQYF.

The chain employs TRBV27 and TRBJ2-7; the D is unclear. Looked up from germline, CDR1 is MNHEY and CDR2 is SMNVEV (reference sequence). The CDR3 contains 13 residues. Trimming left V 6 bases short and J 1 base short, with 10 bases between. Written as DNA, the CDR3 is TGTGCCAGCAGCCTAGGCAATTCCTACGAGCAGTACTTC. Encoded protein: CASSLGNSYEQYF.

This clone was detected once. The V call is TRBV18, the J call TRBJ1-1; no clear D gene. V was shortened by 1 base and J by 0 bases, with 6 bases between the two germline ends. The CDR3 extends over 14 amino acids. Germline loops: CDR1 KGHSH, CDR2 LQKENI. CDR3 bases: TGTGCCAGCTCACCACAGGAGATGAACACTGAAGCTTTCTTT. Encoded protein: CASSPQEMNTEAFF.

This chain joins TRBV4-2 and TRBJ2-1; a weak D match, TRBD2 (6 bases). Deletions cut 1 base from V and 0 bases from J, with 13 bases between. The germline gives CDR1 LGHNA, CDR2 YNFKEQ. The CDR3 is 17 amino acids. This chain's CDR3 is CASSQAIAVSSYNEQFF. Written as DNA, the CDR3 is TGTGCCAGCAGCCAAGCCATAGCGGTTAGCTCCTACAATGAGCAGTTCTTC.

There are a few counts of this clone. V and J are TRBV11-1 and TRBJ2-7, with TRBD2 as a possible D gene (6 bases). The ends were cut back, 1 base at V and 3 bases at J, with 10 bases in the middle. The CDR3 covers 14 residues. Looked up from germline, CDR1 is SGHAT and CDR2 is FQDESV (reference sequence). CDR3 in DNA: TGTGCCAGCAGCTTAGAGTACGGGAGCTACGAGCAGTACTTC. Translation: CASSLEYGSYEQYF.

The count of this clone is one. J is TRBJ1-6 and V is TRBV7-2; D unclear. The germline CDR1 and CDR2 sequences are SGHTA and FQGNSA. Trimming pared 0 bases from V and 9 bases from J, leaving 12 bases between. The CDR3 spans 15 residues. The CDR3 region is CASSLATDISSPLHF. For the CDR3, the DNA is TGTGCCAGCAGCTTAGCCACAGACATTAGTTCACCCCTCCACTTT. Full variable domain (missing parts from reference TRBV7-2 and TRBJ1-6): GAGVSQSPSNKVTEKGKDVELRCDPISGHTALYWYRQSLGQGLEFLIYFQGNSAPDKSGLPSDRFSAERTGGSVSTLTIQRTQQEDSAVYLCASSLATDISSPLHFGNGTRLTVT.

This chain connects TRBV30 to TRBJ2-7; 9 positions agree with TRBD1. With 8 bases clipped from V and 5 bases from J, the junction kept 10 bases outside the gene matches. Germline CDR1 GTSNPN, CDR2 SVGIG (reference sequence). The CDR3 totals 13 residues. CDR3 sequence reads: CAGGWDRAHEQYF. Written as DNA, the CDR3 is TGTGCCGGGGGATGGGACAGGGCCCACGAGCAGTACTTC.

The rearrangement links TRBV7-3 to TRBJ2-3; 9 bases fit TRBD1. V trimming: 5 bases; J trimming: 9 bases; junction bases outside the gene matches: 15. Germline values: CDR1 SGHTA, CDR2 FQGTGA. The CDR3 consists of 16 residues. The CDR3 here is CASSLPGGQGFETQYF. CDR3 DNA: TGTGCCAGCAGCCTCCCAGGGGGACAGGGTTTCGAAACGCAGTATTTT.

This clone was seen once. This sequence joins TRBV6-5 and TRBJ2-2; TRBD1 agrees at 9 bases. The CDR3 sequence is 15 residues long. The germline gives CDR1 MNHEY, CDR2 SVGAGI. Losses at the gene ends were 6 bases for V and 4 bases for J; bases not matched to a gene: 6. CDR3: CASRTGGKGTGELFF. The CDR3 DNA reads TGTGCCAGCAGAACAGGGGGCAAAGGCACCGGGGAGCTGTTTTTT.

The CDR3 sequence is CASRAGQLRTDTQYF. In DNA, the CDR3 is TGTGCCAGCAGGGCCGGACAACTTCGGACAGATACGCAGTATTTT. The chain combines TRBV6-6 with TRBJ2-3; perhaps TRBD1 as D (5 bases). Looked up from germline, CDR1 is MNHNY and CDR2 is SVGAGI (reference sequence). V was trimmed by 6 bases and J by 3 bases, leaving 16 bases between them. The CDR3 has 15 residues.